This passage covers 10 T cell receptor beta chains from one sample sequenced in a study of cytotoxic CD8 clonotypes in ibrutinib-treated CLL. Measured with immunoSEQ multiplex PCR; TCRdb has only the in-frame clones, and not every one. This sample has hundreds of thousands of clones, with around three quarters found just once. The sample consisted of PBMCs, taken after 24 months of ibrutinib treatment. These TCRs come from a human donor with chronic lymphocytic leukemia.

V usage is TRBV5-1 and J usage is TRBJ1-6, with a possible D match to TRBD1 (6 bases). The CDR3 has 15 amino acids. CDR1 and CDR2 (germline): SGHRS, YFSETQ. V was pared by 5 bases and J by 7 bases, with 16 bases between. The CDR3 loop is CASRIVGGSNSPLHF. The CDR3 DNA sequence: TGCGCCAGCAGAATAGTAGGGGGTAGCAATTCACCCCTCCACTTT. The full variable domain, completed using reference TRBV5-1 and TRBJ1-6, is KAGVTQTPRYLIKTRGQQVTLSCSPISGHRSVSWYQQTPGQGLQFLFEYFSETQRNKGNFPGRFSGRQFSNSRSEMNVSTLELGDSALYLCASRIVGGSNSPLHFGNGTRLTVT.

CDR3 nucleotides: TGCGCCAGCAGAAGGTCCCGGGATGGCGGGGAGCTGTTTTTT. It encodes CASRRSRDGGELFF. This sequence joins TRBV5-1 and TRBJ2-2; TRBD2 is a possible D gene (5 bases). The V end was cut by 5 bases, the J end by 7 bases, with 15 bases between. This CDR3 is 14 amino acids long. Per the germline V gene, CDR1 is SGHRS and CDR2 is YFSETQ.

The V gene is TRBV4-2, the J gene TRBJ1-1, with 8 positions matching TRBD1. V trimming: 3 bases; J trimming: 9 bases; junction bases outside the gene matches: 9. The CDR3 spans 14 residues. The germline CDR1 and CDR2 sequences are LGHNA and YNFKEQ. CDR3 sequence (DNA): TGTGCCAGCAGCCATAATGAACGACAGGGGCAAGCTTTCTTT. It yields the protein CASSHNERQGQAFF.

At least ten counts were recorded for this clone. A read error may produce the germline difference seen at one junction end. The V gene is TRBV23-1, the J gene TRBJ2-7; 7 nucleotides line up with TRBD1. TRBV23-1 is noted as an ORF with a role that remains uncertain. The CDR3 consists of 13 residues. CDR3 coding DNA: TGCGCCAGCAGTCATCTCCATACAGGGGAAAGGAACTTC. As protein: CASSHLHTGERNF.

The V call is TRBV29-1, the J call TRBJ2-1; 7 bases fit TRBD1. Germline V gene lookup returns CDR1 SQVTM and CDR2 ANQGSEA. Trimming removed 7 bases from V and 10 bases from J; junction bases left unmatched: 16. The CDR3 spans 14 residues. CDR3 coding DNA: TGCAGCGCTGAGCCGTACAGGGGAACGGGGGAGCAGTTCTTC. This codes for CSAEPYRGTGEQFF.

The rearrangement uses TRBV28 and TRBJ2-7; 7 bases fit TRBD1. The germline V gene encodes CDR1 MDHEN and CDR2 SYDVKM. CDR3 length: 14 residues. Losses at the gene ends were 3 bases for V and 2 bases for J; bases not matched to a gene: 4. CDR3 protein: CASSFYRGAYEQYF. The CDR3 DNA sequence: TGTGCCAGCAGTTTTTACAGGGGCGCCTACGAGCAGTACTTC.

The CDR3 sequence: CASSQGGQRGPQNEKLFF. The CDR3 region has the DNA TGCGCCAGCAGCCAAGGGGGGCAAAGGGGACCGCAAAATGAAAAACTGTTTTTT. The chain joins TRBV4-1 to TRBJ1-4; D might be TRBD1 (6 bases). Trimming took off 1 base at V and 5 bases at J, with 20 bases between the two ends. The germline CDR1 and CDR2 sequences are MGHRA and YSYEKL. CDR3 length: 18 residues.

The chain couples TRBV11-3 to TRBJ2-1; 7 bases line up with TRBD1. The V gene end was trimmed by 0 bases and the J gene end by 7 bases; junction bases not matched to a gene: 6. CDR3 size: 15 residues. The germline V gene has CDR1 SGHNT and CDR2 YENEEA. The CDR3 loop is CASSLEPGGMNEQFF. The CDR3 DNA reads TGTGCCAGCAGCTTAGAGCCAGGGGGTATGAATGAGCAGTTCTTC.

V is TRBV27 and J is TRBJ2-1, with D perhaps assigned TRBD1 or TRBD2 (5 bases each). V gave up 1 base and J gave up 8 bases, with 12 bases separating them. The CDR3 consists of 14 residues. Germline assignment: CDR1 MNHEY and CDR2 SMNVEV (reference sequence). CDR3 sequence reads: CASSLFPGLDEQFF. CDR3 DNA: TGTGCCAGCAGTTTATTCCCGGGGCTGGATGAGCAGTTCTTC.

The sample holds a few counts of this clone. J is TRBJ1-2 and V is TRBV30; D remains ambiguous. Germline V gene data show CDR1 as GTSNPN and CDR2 as SVGIG (reference sequence). CDR3 length: 12 amino acids. The CDR3 reads CAVGEANYGYTF. CDR3 coding DNA: TGTGCAGTTGGGGAGGCTAACTATGGCTACACCTTC. Filled out from reference TRBV30 and TRBJ1-2, the complete variable domain reads SQTIHQWPATLVQPVGSPLSLECTVEGTSNPNLYWYRQAAGRGLQLLFYSVGIGQISSEVPQNLSASRPQDRQFILSSKKLLLSDSGFYLCAVGEANYGYTFGSGTRLTVV.